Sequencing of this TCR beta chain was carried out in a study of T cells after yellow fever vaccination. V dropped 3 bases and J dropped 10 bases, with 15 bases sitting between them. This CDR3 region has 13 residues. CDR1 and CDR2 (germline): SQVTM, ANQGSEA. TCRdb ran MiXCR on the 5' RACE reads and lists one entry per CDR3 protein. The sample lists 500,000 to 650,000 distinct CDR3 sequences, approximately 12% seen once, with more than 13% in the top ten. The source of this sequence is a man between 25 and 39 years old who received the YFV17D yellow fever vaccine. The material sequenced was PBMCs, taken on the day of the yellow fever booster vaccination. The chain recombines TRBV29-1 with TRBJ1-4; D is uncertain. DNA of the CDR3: TGCAGCGTTGAGGCGATTGTGGAAAGAAAACTGTTTTTT. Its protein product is CSVEAIVERKLFF.